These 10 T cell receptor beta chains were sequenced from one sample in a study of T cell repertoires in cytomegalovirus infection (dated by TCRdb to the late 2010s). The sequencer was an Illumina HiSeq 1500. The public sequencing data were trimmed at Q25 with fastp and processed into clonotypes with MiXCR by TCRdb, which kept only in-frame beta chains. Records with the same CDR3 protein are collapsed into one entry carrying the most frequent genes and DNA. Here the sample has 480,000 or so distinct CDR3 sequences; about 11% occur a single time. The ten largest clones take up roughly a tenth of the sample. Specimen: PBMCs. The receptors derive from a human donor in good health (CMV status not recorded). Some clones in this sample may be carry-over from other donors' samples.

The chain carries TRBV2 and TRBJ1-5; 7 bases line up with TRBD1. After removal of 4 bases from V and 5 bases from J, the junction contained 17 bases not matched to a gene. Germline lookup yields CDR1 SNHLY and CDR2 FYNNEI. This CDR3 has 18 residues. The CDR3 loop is CASSVRQGPRVKDQPQHF. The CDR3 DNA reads TGTGCCAGCAGTGTCCGACAGGGCCCTAGGGTGAAAGATCAGCCCCAGCATTTT.

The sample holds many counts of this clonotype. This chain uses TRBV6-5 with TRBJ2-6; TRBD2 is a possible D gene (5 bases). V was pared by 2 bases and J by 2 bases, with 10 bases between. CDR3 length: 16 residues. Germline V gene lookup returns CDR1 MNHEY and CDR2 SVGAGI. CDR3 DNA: TGTGCCAGCAGTTACGAGGGCAGACCTGGGGCCAACGTCCTGACTTTC. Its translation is CASSYEGRPGANVLTF.

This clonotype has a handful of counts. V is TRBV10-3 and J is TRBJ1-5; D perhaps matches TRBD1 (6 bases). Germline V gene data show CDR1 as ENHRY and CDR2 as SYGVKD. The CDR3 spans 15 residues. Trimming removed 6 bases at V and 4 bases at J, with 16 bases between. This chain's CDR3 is CAIRGGIQGNQPQHF. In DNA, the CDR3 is TGTGCCATCAGAGGGGGGATACAGGGAAATCAGCCCCAGCATTTT.

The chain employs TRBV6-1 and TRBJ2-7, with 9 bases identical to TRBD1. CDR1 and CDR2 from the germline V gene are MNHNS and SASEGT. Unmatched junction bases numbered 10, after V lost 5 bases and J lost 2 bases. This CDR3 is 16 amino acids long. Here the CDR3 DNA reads TGTGCCAGCAGTTCCCCCGGGACAGGGCATACCTACGAGCAGTACTTC. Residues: CASSSPGTGHTYEQYF.

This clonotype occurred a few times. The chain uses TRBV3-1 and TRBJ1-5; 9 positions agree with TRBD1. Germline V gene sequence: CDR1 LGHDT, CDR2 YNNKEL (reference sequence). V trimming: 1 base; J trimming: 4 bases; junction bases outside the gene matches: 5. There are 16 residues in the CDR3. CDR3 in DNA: TGTGCCAGCAGCCAAGCGGGACAGGGCGGAAATCAGCCCCAGCATTTT. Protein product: CASSQAGQGGNQPQHF.

The CDR3 protein is CASGFAGRYEQYF. The DNA for the CDR3 is TGTGCTAGTGGTTTCGCGGGAAGGTACGAGCAGTACTTC. V is TRBV12-5 and J is TRBJ2-7; D is possibly TRBD2 (6 bases). Germline V lookup: CDR1 LGHNT, CDR2 FRNRAP. CDR3 size: 13 residues. Trimming shortened V by 3 bases and J by 4 bases, and 10 bases separated the two germline ends.

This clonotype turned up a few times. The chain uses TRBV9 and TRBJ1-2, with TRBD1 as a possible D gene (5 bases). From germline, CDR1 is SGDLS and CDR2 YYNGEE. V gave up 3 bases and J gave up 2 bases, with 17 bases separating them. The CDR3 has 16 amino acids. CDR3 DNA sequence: TGTGCCAGCAGCGGGTCGGGACTCCCAACGAACTATGGCTACACCTTC. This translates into CASSGSGLPTNYGYTF. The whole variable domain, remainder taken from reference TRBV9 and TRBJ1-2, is DSGVTQTPKHLITATGQRVTLRCSPRSGDLSVYWYQQSLDQGLQFLIQYYNGEERAKGNILERFSAQQFPDLHSELNLSSLELGDSALYFCASSGSGLPTNYGYTFGSGTRLTVV.

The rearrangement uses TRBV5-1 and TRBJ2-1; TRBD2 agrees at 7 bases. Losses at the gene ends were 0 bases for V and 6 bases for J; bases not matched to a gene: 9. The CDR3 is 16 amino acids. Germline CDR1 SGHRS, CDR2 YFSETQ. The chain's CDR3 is CASSLALGGSANEQFF. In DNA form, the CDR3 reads TGCGCCAGCAGCTTGGCCCTGGGCGGGAGCGCCAATGAGCAGTTCTTC. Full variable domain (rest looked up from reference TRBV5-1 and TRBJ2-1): KAGVTQTPRYLIKTRGQQVTLSCSPISGHRSVSWYQQTPGQGLQFLFEYFSETQRNKGNFPGRFSGRQFSNSRSEMNVSTLELGDSALYLCASSLALGGSANEQFFGPGTRLTVL.

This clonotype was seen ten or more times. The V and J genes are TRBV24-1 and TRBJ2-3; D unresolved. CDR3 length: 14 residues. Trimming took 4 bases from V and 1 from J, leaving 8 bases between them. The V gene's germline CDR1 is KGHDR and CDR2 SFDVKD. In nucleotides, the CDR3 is TGTGCCACCAGTGACAGTTGGGGCACAGATACGCAGTATTTT. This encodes CATSDSWGTDTQYF.

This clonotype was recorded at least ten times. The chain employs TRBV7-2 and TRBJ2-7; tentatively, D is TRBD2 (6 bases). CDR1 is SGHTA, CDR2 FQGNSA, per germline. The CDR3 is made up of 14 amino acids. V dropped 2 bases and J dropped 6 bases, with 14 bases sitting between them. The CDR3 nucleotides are TGTGCCAGCAGCTTAAGTAACGGGAGTGGCGAGCAGTACTTC. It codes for CASSLSNGSGEQYF.